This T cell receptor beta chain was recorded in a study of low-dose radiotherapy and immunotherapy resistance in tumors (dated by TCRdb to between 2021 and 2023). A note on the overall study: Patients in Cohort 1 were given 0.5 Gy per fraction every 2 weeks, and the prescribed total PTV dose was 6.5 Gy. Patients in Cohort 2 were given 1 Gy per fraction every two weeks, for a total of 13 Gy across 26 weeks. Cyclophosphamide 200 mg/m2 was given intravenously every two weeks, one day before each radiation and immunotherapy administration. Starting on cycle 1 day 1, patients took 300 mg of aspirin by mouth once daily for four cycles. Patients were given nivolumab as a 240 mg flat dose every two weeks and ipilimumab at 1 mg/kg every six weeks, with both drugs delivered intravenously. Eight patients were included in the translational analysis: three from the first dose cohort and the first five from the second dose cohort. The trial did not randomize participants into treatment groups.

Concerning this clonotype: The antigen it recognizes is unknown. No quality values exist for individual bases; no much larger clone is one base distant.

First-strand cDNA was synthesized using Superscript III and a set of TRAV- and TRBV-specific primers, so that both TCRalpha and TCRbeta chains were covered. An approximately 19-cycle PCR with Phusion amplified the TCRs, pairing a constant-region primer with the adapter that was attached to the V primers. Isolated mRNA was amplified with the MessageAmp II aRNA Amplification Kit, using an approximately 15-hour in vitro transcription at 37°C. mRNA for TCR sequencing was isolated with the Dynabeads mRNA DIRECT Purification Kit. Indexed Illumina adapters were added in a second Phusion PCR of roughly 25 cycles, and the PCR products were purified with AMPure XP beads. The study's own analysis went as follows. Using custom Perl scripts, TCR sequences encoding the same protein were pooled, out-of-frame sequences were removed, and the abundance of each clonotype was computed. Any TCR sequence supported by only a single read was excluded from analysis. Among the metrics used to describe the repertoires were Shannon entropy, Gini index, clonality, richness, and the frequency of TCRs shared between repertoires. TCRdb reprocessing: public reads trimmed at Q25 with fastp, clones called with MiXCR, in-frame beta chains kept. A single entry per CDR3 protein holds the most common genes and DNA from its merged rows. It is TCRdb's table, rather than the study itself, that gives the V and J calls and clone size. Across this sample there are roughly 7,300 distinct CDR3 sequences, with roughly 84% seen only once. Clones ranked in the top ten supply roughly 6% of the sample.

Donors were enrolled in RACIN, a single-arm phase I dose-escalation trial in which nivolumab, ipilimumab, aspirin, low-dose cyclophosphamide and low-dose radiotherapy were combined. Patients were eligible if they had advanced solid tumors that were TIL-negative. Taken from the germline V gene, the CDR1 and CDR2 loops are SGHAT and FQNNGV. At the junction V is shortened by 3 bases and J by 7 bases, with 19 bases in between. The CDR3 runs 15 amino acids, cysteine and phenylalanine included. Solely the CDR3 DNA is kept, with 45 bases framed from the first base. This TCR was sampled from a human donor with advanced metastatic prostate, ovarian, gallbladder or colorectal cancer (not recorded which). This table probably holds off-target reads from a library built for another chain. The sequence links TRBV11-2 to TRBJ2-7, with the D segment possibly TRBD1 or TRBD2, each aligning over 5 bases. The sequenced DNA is TGTGCCAGCAGCTTTCCGGGACGCAATTATGAAGAGCAGTACTTC. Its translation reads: CASSFPGRNYEEQYF.